This T cell receptor beta chain derives from a study of T-cell memory formation after mild COVID-19. Study at large: Clustering of TCRs was largely donor specific. The study's findings and limits: Pre-infection memory showed some responding clones, and this suggested that cross-reactive memory joined. Among contracting clones, CD4+ were mainly CM/EM and CD8+ enriched in EMRA.

With respect to this clonotype: Its antigen is not identified.

J was trimmed by 7 bases and V by 4 bases; bases with no gene match: 11. This CDR3 has 14 residues. CDR1 and CDR2 from the germline V gene are SGDLS and YYNGEE. Constant-segment-primed 5'RACE gave TCR alpha and TCR beta cDNA libraries with sample barcodes and UMIs. MiXCR, run by TCRdb on the 5' RACE reads, gives a single entry per CDR3 protein. The sample records about 440,000 distinct CDR3 sequences, 20% being singletons. The source material was PBMCs or a T cell subset sorted from them (not recorded which). This rearrangement joins TRBV9 to TRBJ2-7; TRBD1 aligns across 7 bases. The clonotype comes from an adult woman who had mild COVID-19 (a few samples of this study predate the infection). Cell type and time point are not known. This CDR3 is CASSPDRVLGEQYF. In DNA, the CDR3 is TGTGCCAGCAGCCCCGACAGGGTACTAGGAGAGCAGTACTTC.